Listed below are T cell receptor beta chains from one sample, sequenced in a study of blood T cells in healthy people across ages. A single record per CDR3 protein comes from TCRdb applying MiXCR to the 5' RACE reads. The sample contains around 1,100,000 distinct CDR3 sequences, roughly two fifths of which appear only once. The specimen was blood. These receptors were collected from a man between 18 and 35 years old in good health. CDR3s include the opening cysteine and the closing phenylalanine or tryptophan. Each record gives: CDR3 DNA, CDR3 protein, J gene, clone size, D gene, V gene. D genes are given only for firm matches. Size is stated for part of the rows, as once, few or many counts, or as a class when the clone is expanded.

CDR3nt: TGTGCCAGCAGTCCGGACGTCAATTCACCCCTCCACTTT
CDR3aa: CASSPDVNSPLHF
j_gene: TRBJ1-6
abundance: few
d_gene: NA
v_gene: TRBV9

CDR3nt: TGCGCCAGCAGCCGAAAGGTTGTCGGGGGCGGAACCTACGAGCAGTACTTC
CDR3aa: CASSRKVVGGGTYEQYF
j_gene: TRBJ2-7
abundance: NA
d_gene: NA
v_gene: TRBV4-3

CDR3nt: TGTGCCAGTAGTACAAGACAGGGGGCGTCTAGCAATCAGCCCCAGCATTTT
CDR3aa: CASSTRQGASSNQPQHF
j_gene: TRBJ1-5
abundance: NA
d_gene: TRBD1
v_gene: TRBV19

CDR3nt: TGCAGCGTACGAACAGGCTCCGGGACTCGTCCCGGGGAGCTGTTTTTT
CDR3aa: CSVRTGSGTRPGELFF
j_gene: TRBJ2-2
abundance: NA
d_gene: NA
v_gene: TRBV29-1

CDR3nt: TGTGCCAGCAGTTCCGGGACTAGTTCCAATGAGCAGTTCTTC
CDR3aa: CASSSGTSSNEQFF
j_gene: TRBJ2-1
abundance: many
d_gene: TRBD2
v_gene: TRBV12-3/TRBV12-4

CDR3nt: TGTGCCAGCAGCTTAGTGGGGACATCGAAATCCTATGGCTACACCTTC
CDR3aa: CASSLVGTSKSYGYTF
j_gene: TRBJ1-2
abundance: NA
d_gene: NA
v_gene: TRBV7-2

CDR3nt: TGTGCCAGCAGTCAAGGTGCGGAGCTCTACGAGCAGTACTTC
CDR3aa: CASSQGAELYEQYF
j_gene: TRBJ2-7
abundance: NA
d_gene: NA
v_gene: TRBV3-1

CDR3nt: TGCAGTGCTAGCCGGGACATCAAAGCCTACACCTTC
CDR3aa: CSASRDIKAYTF
j_gene: TRBJ1-2
abundance: few
d_gene: NA
v_gene: TRBV20-1

CDR3nt: TGTGCCAGCAGGAGGGCAGGGGCACGGAACACTGAAGCTTTCTTT
CDR3aa: CASRRAGARNTEAFF
j_gene: TRBJ1-1
abundance: once
d_gene: NA
v_gene: TRBV6-2/TRBV6-3

CDR3nt: TGCAGTGCTAGAGATTGGGCTAGCGGGGGGGTAACAGAGACCCAGTACTTC
CDR3aa: CSARDWASGGVTETQYF
j_gene: TRBJ2-5
abundance: NA
d_gene: TRBD2
v_gene: TRBV20-1

CDR3nt: TGTGCCAGCAGCGCACCGGGACACAACACAGATACGCAGTATTTT
CDR3aa: CASSAPGHNTDTQYF
j_gene: TRBJ2-3
abundance: few
d_gene: NA
v_gene: TRBV7-2

CDR3nt: TGCAGCGTTGATTGGTCAGGGGGCAGAGAGACCCAGTACTTC
CDR3aa: CSVDWSGGRETQYF
j_gene: TRBJ2-5
abundance: few
d_gene: TRBD1
v_gene: TRBV29-1

CDR3nt: TGTGCCACCAGTGATTTAGGGCCGCTGGATACGCAGTATTTT
CDR3aa: CATSDLGPLDTQYF
j_gene: TRBJ2-3
abundance: few
d_gene: NA
v_gene: TRBV24-1

CDR3nt: TGCGCCAGCAGCAAAGGCCGGGGGGACTACAATGAGCAGTTCTTC
CDR3aa: CASSKGRGDYNEQFF
j_gene: TRBJ2-1
abundance: NA
d_gene: TRBD2
v_gene: TRBV5-1

CDR3nt: TGCAGTGCTCCAAAGGGACCAACTCCCTACAATGAGCAGTTCTTC
CDR3aa: CSAPKGPTPYNEQFF
j_gene: TRBJ2-1
abundance: few
d_gene: NA
v_gene: TRBV20-1

CDR3nt: TGTGCCAGCAGCTTAGCGACTAGGGGAATCTACGAGCAGTACTTC
CDR3aa: CASSLATRGIYEQYF
j_gene: TRBJ2-7
abundance: NA
d_gene: NA
v_gene: TRBV7-2

CDR3nt: TGTGCCAGCAGTTACTCTCCGGGACAGGGAGATGAAAAACTGTTTTTT
CDR3aa: CASSYSPGQGDEKLFF
j_gene: TRBJ1-4
abundance: once
d_gene: TRBD1
v_gene: TRBV6-5

CDR3nt: TGTGCCATCAGTGACATGGCAGGGGGCTTCTATGGCTACACCTTC
CDR3aa: CAISDMAGGFYGYTF
j_gene: TRBJ1-2
abundance: few
d_gene: TRBD1
v_gene: TRBV10-3

CDR3nt: TGCAGTGCTAGAGATCAGAGGGATAACTATGGCTACACCTTC
CDR3aa: CSARDQRDNYGYTF
j_gene: TRBJ1-2
abundance: few
d_gene: NA
v_gene: TRBV20-1

CDR3nt: TGTGCCAGCAGTGAAGCCGCAGGGGACAACTACGAGCAGTACTTC
CDR3aa: CASSEAAGDNYEQYF
j_gene: TRBJ2-7
abundance: NA
d_gene: NA
v_gene: TRBV6-1

CDR3nt: TGTGCCAGCAGCTTAACCGGGACCCAGAAATACAATGAGCAGTTCTTC
CDR3aa: CASSLTGTQKYNEQFF
j_gene: TRBJ2-1
abundance: few
d_gene: NA
v_gene: TRBV7-9

CDR3nt: TGCAGCGTTGACTACATTGGGGATACTAATGAAAAACTGTTTTTT
CDR3aa: CSVDYIGDTNEKLFF
j_gene: TRBJ1-4
abundance: NA
d_gene: NA
v_gene: TRBV29-1

CDR3nt: TGTGCCACCAGCAGAGATCAGGGACAGACCGGAGAAAAACTGTTTTTT
CDR3aa: CATSRDQGQTGEKLFF
j_gene: TRBJ1-4
abundance: few
d_gene: TRBD1
v_gene: TRBV15

CDR3nt: TGTGCCAGCAGTCCCGTCGGTCTGCGGGAGGGTTACTACAATGAGCAGTTCTTC
CDR3aa: CASSPVGLREGYYNEQFF
j_gene: TRBJ2-1
abundance: NA
d_gene: TRBD2
v_gene: TRBV12-3/TRBV12-4

CDR3nt: TGTGCCAGCAGTCCCTCCAGCGGAAGCTCCTACAATGAGCAGTTCTTC
CDR3aa: CASSPSSGSSYNEQFF
j_gene: TRBJ2-1
abundance: NA
d_gene: NA
v_gene: TRBV6-5

CDR3nt: TGCAGTGCTAGAGATAGCAGGGGCCTTAGAAGCAATCAGCCCCAGCATTTT
CDR3aa: CSARDSRGLRSNQPQHF
j_gene: TRBJ1-5
abundance: few
d_gene: NA
v_gene: TRBV20-1

CDR3nt: TGCGCCAGCAGCTCACCGGGACAGAGATACTATGGCTACACCTTC
CDR3aa: CASSSPGQRYYGYTF
j_gene: TRBJ1-2
abundance: NA
d_gene: TRBD1
v_gene: TRBV4-1